This record looks at one T cell receptor (beta chain) sequence and its context. Its cognate antigen is unknown. Libraries were prepared by immunoSEQ multiplex PCR; TCRdb keeps only in-frame clonotypes and omits some of them. The table includes about 28,000 clones, around 86% detected once. CDR3 size: 12 residues. Germline V gene sequence: CDR1 SGHDN, CDR2 FVKESK. The V end lost 5 bases, the J end lost 6 bases, and 8 bases lay between the germline ends. The data belong to a study of OX40 agonist ivuxolimab in advanced cancers. Study-level points and caveats: Mean expanded clone counts were higher in CD8+ than CD4+ T cells.

The chain has TRBV14 and TRBJ2-1; D is undetermined. This sequence was found in an adult with an advanced solid tumor such as melanoma, head and neck, liver or kidney cancer. The sequenced sample was CD4+ or CD8+ T cells sorted from blood, obtained in a trial of the OX40 agonist ivuxolimab. The CDR3 sequence is CASSKALNEQFF. CDR3 coding DNA: TGTGCCAGCAGCAAAGCCCTCAATGAGCAGTTCTTC.